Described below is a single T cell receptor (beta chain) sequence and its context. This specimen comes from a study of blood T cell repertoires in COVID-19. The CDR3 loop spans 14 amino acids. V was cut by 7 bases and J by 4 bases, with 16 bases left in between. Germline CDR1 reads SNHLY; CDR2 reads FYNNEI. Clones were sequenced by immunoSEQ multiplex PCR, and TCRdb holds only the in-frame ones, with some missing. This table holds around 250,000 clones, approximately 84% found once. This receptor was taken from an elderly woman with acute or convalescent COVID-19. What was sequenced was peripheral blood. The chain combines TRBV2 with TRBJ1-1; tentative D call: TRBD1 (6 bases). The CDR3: CASTPQGLGTEAFF. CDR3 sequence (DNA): TGTGCCAGCACGCCACAGGGTTTAGGCACTGAAGCTTTCTTT.